This TCR beta chain is from a study of control samples from healthy donors and cancer patients. Repertoires were generated with immunoSEQ multiplex PCR, while TCRdb's copy carries only in-frame clones and drops some. The sample records under 150,000 clones, roughly 84% being singletons. As concerns this clone: Other DNA sequences of this sample code for an identical CDR3.

From germline, CDR1 is LNHDA and CDR2 SQIVND (reference sequence). Trimming left V 3 bases short and J 0 bases short, with 15 bases between. CDR3 length: 17 residues. The clonotype was recovered from a man aged 40-50 years in good health. The chain combines TRBV19 with TRBJ2-1; a weak D match, TRBD2 (7 bases). The specimen sequenced was blood. CDR3 protein: CASSMGGQGFSYNEQFF. CDR3 coding DNA: TGTGCCAGTAGTATGGGGGGGCAGGGTTTCTCCTACAATGAGCAGTTCTTC.